A selection of T cell receptor beta chains follows, all from one sample in a study of blood T cells in healthy people across ages. Each CDR3 protein is one row after TCRdb ran MiXCR on the 5' RACE reads. The sample includes roughly 1,700,000 distinct CDR3 sequences, about 30% of them seen just once. Sequencing was performed on blood. These receptors were obtained from a woman aged 25 to 39 in good health. CDR3s include the opening cysteine and the closing phenylalanine or tryptophan. The D gene is left open where the match is weak. The size entry is marked missing in some rows and otherwise reads once, few, many or a size class.

j_call: TRBJ1-3; d_call: .; clone_size: .; v_call: TRBV25-1; cdr3_nt: TGTGCCAGCAGTGAACAGATTCGAAACACCATATATTTT; cdr3_aa: CASSEQIRNTIYF
j_call: TRBJ1-1; d_call: .; clone_size: .; v_call: TRBV29-1; cdr3_nt: TGCTCCTCCTGGGGAGGTAACACTGAAGCTTTCTTT; cdr3_aa: CSSWGGNTEAFF
j_call: TRBJ1-2; d_call: .; clone_size: .; v_call: TRBV5-1; cdr3_nt: TGCGCCAGCAGCCCCCCGGGGTTGGATGGCTACACCTTC; cdr3_aa: CASSPPGLDGYTF
j_call: TRBJ2-7; d_call: .; clone_size: .; v_call: TRBV20-1; cdr3_nt: TGCAGTGCAAAGGGAGGTTCCTACGAGCAGTACTTC; cdr3_aa: CSAKGGSYEQYF
j_call: TRBJ2-7; d_call: .; clone_size: few; v_call: TRBV29-1; cdr3_nt: TGCAGCGTTTTGGGGGCGCGGGACGAGCAGTACTTC; cdr3_aa: CSVLGARDEQYF
j_call: TRBJ2-5; d_call: TRBD2; clone_size: many; v_call: TRBV29-1; cdr3_nt: TGCAGCGCCGACGGACTAGCGGGGACTGGAGAGACCCAGTACTTC; cdr3_aa: CSADGLAGTGETQYF
j_call: TRBJ1-4; d_call: .; clone_size: many; v_call: TRBV27; cdr3_nt: TGTGCCAGCAGTTCCGCCGGGACTCAGAATGAAAAACTGTTTTTT; cdr3_aa: CASSSAGTQNEKLFF
j_call: TRBJ1-2; d_call: .; clone_size: .; v_call: TRBV25-1; cdr3_nt: TGTGCCAGCAGTGAGTCCGGGGCAGGGGAATATGGCTACACCTTC; cdr3_aa: CASSESGAGEYGYTF
j_call: TRBJ2-4; d_call: TRBD2; clone_size: few; v_call: TRBV6-1; cdr3_nt: TGTGCCAGCAGCCCAAGCCCCGGACTAGCGGGAGGGCCGATAAACATTCAGTACTTC; cdr3_aa: CASSPSPGLAGGPINIQYF
j_call: TRBJ2-1; d_call: .; clone_size: .; v_call: TRBV20-1; cdr3_nt: TGCAGTGCTAGCGCCGGGAAGGGTGACAATGAGCAGTTCTTC; cdr3_aa: CSASAGKGDNEQFF
j_call: TRBJ2-1; d_call: .; clone_size: many; v_call: TRBV18; cdr3_nt: TGTGCCAGCTCCCCCGGCCGATCGAATGAGCAGTTCTTC; cdr3_aa: CASSPGRSNEQFF
j_call: TRBJ2-5; d_call: .; clone_size: .; v_call: TRBV2; cdr3_nt: TGTGCCAGCAAGATCCTCACCGAGGAGTACTTC; cdr3_aa: CASKILTEEYF
j_call: TRBJ2-7; d_call: TRBD2; clone_size: few; v_call: TRBV5-1; cdr3_nt: TGCGCCAGCTTGGAGCGGGGGGGCCTAGGGAATGAGCAGTACTTC; cdr3_aa: CASLERGGLGNEQYF
j_call: TRBJ2-1; d_call: TRBD2; clone_size: .; v_call: TRBV10-2; cdr3_nt: TGCGCCAGCAGCGGACTAGCGGGAGGGCAGCAATCACGCAGTGAGCAGTTCTTC; cdr3_aa: CASSGLAGGQQSRSEQFF
j_call: TRBJ2-5; d_call: .; clone_size: many; v_call: TRBV6-5; cdr3_nt: TGTGCCAGCAGCCCAGGACTGCGCGAAGAGACCCAGTACTTC; cdr3_aa: CASSPGLREETQYF
j_call: TRBJ1-2; d_call: .; clone_size: .; v_call: TRBV20-1; cdr3_nt: TGCAGTGCTAGAGATTCGGGCCGCGGGGTTGGCTGCACCTTC; cdr3_aa: CSARDSGRGVGCTF
j_call: TRBJ2-6; d_call: .; clone_size: many; v_call: TRBV29-1; cdr3_nt: TGCAGCGTTGACCCCTCTGGGGCCAACGTCCTGACTTTC; cdr3_aa: CSVDPSGANVLTF
j_call: TRBJ2-3; d_call: .; clone_size: many; v_call: TRBV2; cdr3_nt: TGCGCCAGCAGACCGACAGGCGGCACAGATACGCAGTATTTT; cdr3_aa: CASRPTGGTDTQYF
j_call: TRBJ2-7; d_call: TRBD1; clone_size: .; v_call: TRBV6-2/TRBV6-3; cdr3_nt: TGTGCCAGCAGTTCGCAGGGGGTGGAAGATTACGAGCAGTACTTC; cdr3_aa: CASSSQGVEDYEQYF
j_call: TRBJ2-1; d_call: .; clone_size: .; v_call: TRBV29-1; cdr3_nt: TGCAGCGTGTCTACTATATCCTACAATGAGCAGTTCTTC; cdr3_aa: CSVSTISYNEQFF
j_call: TRBJ1-2; d_call: .; clone_size: .; v_call: TRBV20-1; cdr3_nt: TGCAGTGCTCCTTGGGGCACCGGCTACACCTTC; cdr3_aa: CSAPWGTGYTF
j_call: TRBJ2-1; d_call: TRBD2; clone_size: .; v_call: TRBV7-2; cdr3_nt: TGTGCCAGCAGCTTAAGAATAGCGGGGGGGCCACAGAATGAGCAGTTCTTC; cdr3_aa: CASSLRIAGGPQNEQFF
j_call: TRBJ2-5; d_call: TRBD2; clone_size: .; v_call: TRBV5-1; cdr3_nt: TGCGCCAGCAGCCCGTGGACTAGCGGGGCAAAGACCCAGTACTTC; cdr3_aa: CASSPWTSGAKTQYF
j_call: TRBJ1-3; d_call: .; clone_size: .; v_call: TRBV15; cdr3_nt: TGTGCCACCAGCAGAGGAGGGACGGGGGCTGTCGTATATTTT; cdr3_aa: CATSRGGTGAVVYF
j_call: TRBJ1-5; d_call: .; clone_size: few; v_call: TRBV7-9; cdr3_nt: TGTGCCAGCAGCCCCGGGGCCCAAAATAATCAGCCCCAGCATTTT; cdr3_aa: CASSPGAQNNQPQHF
j_call: TRBJ2-5; d_call: TRBD2; clone_size: many; v_call: TRBV5-1; cdr3_nt: TGCGCCAGCAGCGGCACGGGGGGGCGAGGGGAGACCCAGTACTTC; cdr3_aa: CASSGTGGRGETQYF
j_call: TRBJ2-1; d_call: .; clone_size: few; v_call: TRBV12-3/TRBV12-4; cdr3_nt: TGTGCCAGCACCGAGGCTCGGGACGTAGGATACAATGAGCAGTTCTTC; cdr3_aa: CASTEARDVGYNEQFF
j_call: TRBJ1-1; d_call: .; clone_size: few; v_call: TRBV9; cdr3_nt: TGTGCCAGCAGCGTAATGTCATTTAGTACTGAAGCTTTCTTT; cdr3_aa: CASSVMSFSTEAFF
j_call: TRBJ2-2; d_call: TRBD1; clone_size: .; v_call: TRBV5-1; cdr3_nt: TGCGCCAGCAGCAAGGACAGGGGGCGAACCGGGGAGCTGTTTTTT; cdr3_aa: CASSKDRGRTGELFF
j_call: TRBJ1-2; d_call: .; clone_size: once; v_call: TRBV11-2; cdr3_nt: TGTGCCAGCAGCCCCGATTACGATGGCTACACCTTC; cdr3_aa: CASSPDYDGYTF
j_call: TRBJ2-3; d_call: .; clone_size: .; v_call: TRBV7-9; cdr3_nt: TGTGCCAGCAGCTTAGACAGGGAAGGAGATACGCAGTATTTT; cdr3_aa: CASSLDREGDTQYF
j_call: TRBJ2-1; d_call: .; clone_size: .; v_call: TRBV6-1; cdr3_nt: TGTGCCAGCAGTTGGCGGGTCCCCTCGGGAGAGCAGTTCTTC; cdr3_aa: CASSWRVPSGEQFF
j_call: TRBJ1-6; d_call: .; clone_size: .; v_call: TRBV6-2/TRBV6-3; cdr3_nt: TGTGCCAGCAGTTACAACAGGGTTGGTTCACCCCTCCACTTT; cdr3_aa: CASSYNRVGSPLHF
j_call: TRBJ1-6; d_call: .; clone_size: few; v_call: TRBV9; cdr3_nt: TGTGCCAGCAGCGTAGAAGGGCGGGGGGATTCACCCCTCCACTTT; cdr3_aa: CASSVEGRGDSPLHF
j_call: TRBJ1-1; d_call: .; clone_size: few; v_call: TRBV12-3/TRBV12-4; cdr3_nt: TGTGCCAGCAGTTTAGGTTTGGTGACGGCTTTCTTT; cdr3_aa: CASSLGLVTAFF
j_call: TRBJ1-2; d_call: TRBD1; clone_size: .; v_call: TRBV12-3/TRBV12-4; cdr3_nt: TGTGCCAGCGGAACCGGGACAGGGTCCTATGGCTACACCTTC; cdr3_aa: CASGTGTGSYGYTF
j_call: TRBJ1-6; d_call: TRBD1; clone_size: .; v_call: TRBV3-1; cdr3_nt: TGTGCCAGCAGTACCGGGACAGGGTATAATTCACCCCTCCACTTT; cdr3_aa: CASSTGTGYNSPLHF
j_call: TRBJ1-5; d_call: .; clone_size: .; v_call: TRBV5-6; cdr3_nt: TGTGCCAGCAGCTCAGCGGGGGGCGATCAGCCCCAGCATTTT; cdr3_aa: CASSSAGGDQPQHF
j_call: TRBJ1-1; d_call: .; clone_size: many; v_call: TRBV12-3/TRBV12-4; cdr3_nt: TGTGCCAGCAGTTTCAGGGGGAACACTGAAGCTTTCTTT; cdr3_aa: CASSFRGNTEAFF
j_call: TRBJ2-5; d_call: TRBD2; clone_size: many; v_call: TRBV7-2; cdr3_nt: TGTGCCAGCAGCCCAGGACTAGCGAGGGGGAAAGAGACCCAGTACTTC; cdr3_aa: CASSPGLARGKETQYF
j_call: TRBJ1-1; d_call: .; clone_size: once; v_call: TRBV5-1; cdr3_nt: TGCGCCAGCAGCCCTACTCTCGGGCAGACTGAAGCTTTCTTT; cdr3_aa: CASSPTLGQTEAFF
j_call: TRBJ2-7; d_call: TRBD2; clone_size: few; v_call: TRBV25-1; cdr3_nt: TGTGCCAGCAGTGGTAGCGGGAGCTCCTACGAGCAGTACTTC; cdr3_aa: CASSGSGSSYEQYF
j_call: TRBJ1-2; d_call: TRBD1; clone_size: .; v_call: TRBV24-1; cdr3_nt: TGTGCCACCAGTGATCGGACAGGGTATGGCTACACCTTC; cdr3_aa: CATSDRTGYGYTF
j_call: TRBJ1-3; d_call: .; clone_size: .; v_call: TRBV7-9; cdr3_nt: TGTGCCAGCAGCCCTGAAGGAGGACAGTCTGGAAACACCATATATTTT; cdr3_aa: CASSPEGGQSGNTIYF
j_call: TRBJ2-3; d_call: TRBD2; clone_size: .; v_call: TRBV20-1; cdr3_nt: TGCAGTGCCCCCCTGGGGGGAGGGCCGGCAGATACGCAGTATTTT; cdr3_aa: CSAPLGGGPADTQYF
j_call: TRBJ2-7; d_call: .; clone_size: few; v_call: TRBV2; cdr3_nt: TGTGCCAGTGAGCGAGGGTTCGACTACGAGCAGTACTTC; cdr3_aa: CASERGFDYEQYF
j_call: TRBJ1-3; d_call: .; clone_size: .; v_call: TRBV29-1; cdr3_nt: TGCAGCGTTGAAAGCGGAAACACCATATATTTT; cdr3_aa: CSVESGNTIYF